This TCR beta chain stems from a study of blood T cell repertoires in COVID-19. Across the whole study: T cells, B-cell-depleted T cells, or PBMCs supplied cDNA or gDNA.

In assigning cohorts, the study relied on participant-reported clinical history. Trimming left V 3 bases short and J 6 bases short, with 11 bases between. CDR3 length equals 14 residues. Per the germline V gene, CDR1 is MNHNY and CDR2 is SVGAGI (reference sequence). Method: immunoSEQ multiplex PCR; TCRdb's copy keeps in-frame clones and lacks some. The sample includes approximately 240,000 clones, around 85% seen only once; the top ten take approximately 2.8%. The source of this sequence is a woman aged 45-59 years in a cohort exposed to, infected with or recovered from COVID-19 (not recorded which). V and J are TRBV6-6 and TRBJ2-2; no firm D call. Sequencing was carried out using PBMCs or T cells enriched from blood (not recorded which). The CDR3 here is CASSYPIEAGELFF. CDR3 bases: TGTGCCAGCAGTTATCCGATAGAAGCCGGGGAGCTGTTTTTT.